This record looks at one TCR beta chain sequence and its context. This PCR relied on a set of 60 Vbeta primers and 13 Jbeta primers. Clones were sequenced by immunoSEQ multiplex PCR, and TCRdb holds only the in-frame ones, with some missing. The sample is made up of fewer than 200,000 clones, and the top ten hold about 1.2% of it. These data are taken from a study of cytomegalovirus exposure and HLA in healthy donors. CDR3 length: 13 residues. Germline V gene data show CDR1 as SGHRS and CDR2 as YFSETQ. J lost 8 bases, V lost 0 bases, and 4 bases had no gene match. This clonotype originated in a woman in her sixties in good health and CMV-seronegative. This chain links TRBV5-1 with TRBJ1-1; 7 nucleotides match TRBD1. The sequencing input was PBMCs. This CDR3 is CASSLVVTGEAFF. The CDR3, as DNA: TGCGCCAGCAGCTTGGTAGTGACAGGGGAAGCTTTCTTT. The full variable domain, its missing parts supplied by reference TRBV5-1 and TRBJ1-1, is KAGVTQTPRYLIKTRGQQVTLSCSPISGHRSVSWYQQTPGQGLQFLFEYFSETQRNKGNFPGRFSGRQFSNSRSEMNVSTLELGDSALYLCASSLVVTGEAFFGQGTRLTVV.